Below are 9 T cell receptor beta chains sequenced from a single sample in a study of T cell responses to AZD1222 COVID-19 vaccine. Data came from immunoSEQ multiplex PCR; TCRdb stores just in-frame clones and leaves some out. Of 55,000 to 70,000 clones listed, about 90% were seen once; the top ten hold less than 9.5%. The material was peripheral blood, obtained on day 0 of AZD1222 vaccination. The receptors here all came from an adult in good health.

The rearrangement uses TRBV6-4 and TRBJ2-7; 7 nucleotides match TRBD1. CDR1 MRHNA and CDR2 SNTAGT come from the germline V gene. The CDR3 runs 15 residues. V gave up 0 bases and J gave up 5 bases; unmatched junction bases: 7. The CDR3 is CASSDSEGAVDEQYF. CDR3 DNA sequence: TGTGCCAGCAGTGACTCAGAGGGGGCGGTCGACGAGCAGTACTTC.

J is TRBJ1-4 and V is TRBV12-5; no firm D call. CDR1 and CDR2 (germline): LGHNT, FRNRAP. The CDR3 runs to 13 residues. The V gene lost 7 bases and the J gene lost 2 bases, with 8 bases spanning the gap. CDR3 bases: TGTGCTAGTGCCGGAGGGACTAATGAAAAACTGTTTTTT. It encodes CASAGGTNEKLFF.

V is TRBV4-3 and J is TRBJ1-4; D may be TRBD1 (5 bases). CDR1 and CDR2 (germline): LGHNA, YSLEER. Between the trimmed V and J ends, which lost 1 base and 3 bases, there was a span of 9 bases. This CDR3 is built from 15 residues. CDR3 DNA sequence: TGCGCCAGCAGCCAAGGACAGCGTTCTAATGAAAAACTGTTTTTT. The encoded protein is CASSQGQRSNEKLFF.

Written as DNA, the CDR3 is TGTGCCACCGCCGGCACCCAAGAGACCCAGTACTTC. It is translated as CATAGTQETQYF. V usage is TRBV19 and J usage is TRBJ2-5; D is ambiguous. CDR1 LNHDA and CDR2 SQIVND come from the germline V gene (reference sequence). Trimming removed 10 bases from V and 1 base from J, with 10 bases in between. CDR3 length equals 12 residues.

This clone showed up just a few times. CDR3 bases: TGTGCCAGCAGCTTAAGAGGAGCCGATCAGCCCCAGCATTTT. Translation gives CASSLRGADQPQHF. The J gene is TRBJ1-5, the V gene TRBV7-9, with D uncertain. CDR1 is SEHNR, CDR2 FQNEAQ, per germline (reference sequence). The V end lost 2 bases, the J end lost 5 bases, and 10 bases lay between the germline ends. The length of the CDR3 is 14 residues.

The chain links TRBV7-9 to TRBJ2-7, with 7 nucleotides matching TRBD2. This CDR3 spans 15 amino acids. CDR1 is SEHNR, CDR2 FQNEAQ, per germline (reference sequence). V was clipped by 4 bases and J by 6 bases; unmatched bases: 12. CDR3 coding DNA: TGTGCCAGCAGCTCCACCTTAGGACTAGTCGCCGAGCAGTACTTC. Its protein is CASSSTLGLVAEQYF.

The V and J genes are TRBV21-1 and TRBJ2-4; the D call of TRBD1 is as the table states it, not checked on the DNA. TRBV21-1 is flagged as a pseudogene. The CDR3 has 17 amino acids. As DNA, the CDR3 is TGTGCCAGCAGCAAACGGTACGGGACACAATGTAGGAACATTCAGTACTTC. Its translation: CASSKRYGTQCRNIQYF.

The rearrangement uses TRBV19 and TRBJ1-5; no clear D. Germline assignment: CDR1 LNHDA and CDR2 SQIVND (reference sequence). V was trimmed by 4 bases and J by 6 bases, leaving 7 bases between them. The CDR3 extends over 12 amino acids. In DNA, the CDR3 is TGTGCCAGTAGTAAGGAGGGTCAGCCCCAGCATTTT. It yields the protein CASSKEGQPQHF.

This chain uses TRBV28 with TRBJ2-1, with TRBD2 identical over 8 bases. The germline gives CDR1 MDHEN, CDR2 SYDVKM. Unmatched junction bases numbered 11, after V lost 4 bases and J lost 6 bases. This CDR3 is 16 amino acids long. The DNA of the CDR3 is TGTGCCAGCAGTTCCCCGAGCGGGAGCACCGGCAATGAGCAGTTCTTC. The encoded protein is CASSSPSGSTGNEQFF.